This T cell receptor beta chain was recovered during a study of post-analysis software for immune sequencing data. For the study at large: The patients showed relapsing-remitting, secondary progressive and progressive-relapsing multiple sclerosis courses.

Study findings and constraints: Normalized Chao1 diversity in multiple sclerosis patients fell significantly below that of controls. A few TRBV segments appeared more often in patients than in controls, and TRBV5-6, TRBV5-1 and TRBV20-1 were among these. The F measure placed samples prepared in the same batch into strongly shared clusters.

Germline CDR1 DFQATT, CDR2 SNEGSKA (reference sequence). V lost 1 base and J lost 4; bases outside the gene matches: 9. CDR3 size: 17 residues. Sequencing libraries made from TCR beta cDNA carried unique molecular identifiers. Out of roughly 1 to 11 million T cells, roughly 0.5 million cDNA molecules were generated. In TCRdb, the PCR reads were re-called with MiXCR into one record per CDR3 protein. The sample includes 150,000 to 200,000 distinct CDR3 sequences, 30% of them seen just once. This clonotype was recorded at least ten times. Its specificity is unknown. The rearrangement uses TRBV20-1 and TRBJ2-5; 13 nucleotides line up with TRBD2. This sequence originates from a girl aged 10-17 years with multiple sclerosis. Sequenced: blood. The CDR3 protein is CSARATSGRAFGETQYF. DNA of the CDR3: TGCAGTGCTAGAGCAACTAGCGGGAGGGCCTTCGGAGAGACCCAGTACTTC.